A selection of T cell receptor beta chains follows, all from one sample in a study of cytomegalovirus exposure and HLA in healthy donors. TCRdb's copy holds only in-frame clones and misses some; the assay was immunoSEQ multiplex PCR. The sample has 90,000 or so clones, roughly 80% seen once. Sequencing input: PBMCs. The receptors stem from a man aged 50 or older in good health and CMV-seropositive. CDR3s include the opening cysteine and the closing phenylalanine or tryptophan. The D gene is left open where the match is weak. Some rows mark clone size as missing; the rest say once, few, many or name a class of expanded clone.

d_gene: TRBD1
v_gene: TRBV6-1
abundance: -
len: 15
j_gene: TRBJ2-3
CDR3aa: CAIPTARDRVDTQYF
CDR3nt: TGTGCCATCCCCACCGCCCGGGACAGGGTTGATACGCAGTATTTT

d_gene: -
v_gene: TRBV7-9
abundance: -
len: 15
j_gene: TRBJ2-2
CDR3aa: CASSLAGVLTGELFF
CDR3nt: TGTGCCAGCAGCCTAGCTGGAGTGCTCACCGGGGAGCTGTTTTTT

d_gene: -
v_gene: TRBV27
abundance: -
len: 13
j_gene: TRBJ2-3
CDR3aa: CASSHRRSDTQYF
CDR3nt: TGTGCCAGCAGTCATAGGAGGTCAGATACGCAGTATTTT

d_gene: TRBD2
v_gene: TRBV11-2
abundance: -
len: 19
j_gene: TRBJ2-5
CDR3aa: CASSPAQGTSGRYQETQYF
CDR3nt: TGTGCCAGCAGCCCGGCGCAGGGGACTAGCGGGAGGTACCAAGAGACCCAGTACTTC

d_gene: -
v_gene: TRBV7-2
abundance: -
len: 15
j_gene: TRBJ1-5
CDR3aa: CASSRTGLRNQPQHF
CDR3nt: TGTGCCAGCAGCCGTACAGGGCTCCGCAATCAGCCCCAGCATTTT

d_gene: TRBD1
v_gene: TRBV9
abundance: -
len: 15
j_gene: TRBJ2-1
CDR3aa: CASSDRDRGRDEQFF
CDR3nt: TGTGCCAGCAGCGACCGGGACAGGGGAAGGGATGAGCAGTTCTTC

d_gene: TRBD2
v_gene: TRBV11-3
abundance: few
len: 14
j_gene: TRBJ2-7
CDR3aa: CASSLSGTTYEQYF
CDR3nt: TGTGCCAGCAGCTTATCCGGGACTACTTACGAGCAGTACTTC

d_gene: -
v_gene: TRBV7-9
abundance: once
len: 14
j_gene: TRBJ2-7
CDR3aa: CASSSQGNHYEQYF
CDR3nt: TGTGCCAGCAGCTCGCAGGGGAATCACTACGAGCAGTACTTC

d_gene: TRBD1
v_gene: TRBV27
abundance: -
len: 16
j_gene: TRBJ2-1
CDR3aa: CASSLMGQGRVYEQFF
CDR3nt: TGTGCCAGCAGTTTAATGGGACAGGGGAGGGTTTATGAGCAGTTCTTC

d_gene: -
v_gene: TRBV18
abundance: -
len: 14
j_gene: TRBJ1-3
CDR3aa: CASSTTPSGNTIYF
CDR3nt: TGTGCCAGCTCAACCACTCCCTCTGGAAACACCATATATTTT

d_gene: TRBD1
v_gene: TRBV6-5
abundance: few
len: 14
j_gene: TRBJ1-2
CDR3aa: CASSLQGFGYGYTF
CDR3nt: TGTGCCAGCAGTTTACAGGGGTTTGGCTATGGCTACACCTTC

d_gene: TRBD1
v_gene: TRBV9
abundance: -
len: 15
j_gene: TRBJ1-3
CDR3aa: CASSGTGGSGNTIYF
CDR3nt: TGTGCCAGCAGCGGGACAGGGGGATCTGGAAACACCATATATTTT

d_gene: -
v_gene: TRBV5-8
abundance: -
len: 14
j_gene: TRBJ1-4
CDR3aa: CASTRGPGGEKLFF
CDR3nt: TGTGCCAGCACCCGTGGCCCCGGAGGGGAAAAACTGTTTTTT

d_gene: -
v_gene: TRBV19
abundance: -
len: 13
j_gene: TRBJ2-2
CDR3aa: CASSIGTSGELFF
CDR3nt: TGTGCCAGTAGTATTGGGACTTCCGGGGAGCTGTTTTTT

d_gene: -
v_gene: TRBV6-5
abundance: -
len: 13
j_gene: TRBJ2-5
CDR3aa: CASTSGYLGPQYF
CDR3nt: TGTGCCAGCACCTCAGGGTACTTGGGTCCCCAGTACTTC

d_gene: TRBD2
v_gene: TRBV30
abundance: -
len: 16
j_gene: TRBJ2-2
CDR3aa: CAWSIASGGNTGELFF
CDR3nt: TGTGCCTGGAGTATAGCTAGCGGAGGGAACACCGGGGAGCTGTTTTTT

d_gene: TRBD2
v_gene: TRBV7-2
abundance: -
len: 15
j_gene: TRBJ2-1
CDR3aa: CASSNRLAGVSEQFF
CDR3nt: TGTGCCAGCAGCAACCGACTAGCGGGAGTTTCAGAGCAGTTCTTC